This T cell receptor (beta chain) came from a study of T cells in Graves' hyperthyroidism and ophthalmopathy. Regarding the study as a whole: It was a median around seven months before onset that the model predicted ophthalmopathy.

Regions amplified from RNA transcripts were the TCR beta CDR3 regions. Initially, a first-round RT-PCR of the TCR CDR3 employed the HTBI primer set. One entry per CDR3 protein results from TCRdb running MiXCR on the multiplex PCR reads. The sample holds about 510,000 distinct CDR3 sequences; 40% to 50% are singletons and the top ten take about 43%. Notes on this clonotype: Its antigen is still unknown.

The sequence was obtained from an adult woman with Graves' disease, either hyperthyroidism or ophthalmopathy (not recorded which). The sequencing input was peripheral blood or thyroid tissue (not recorded which).

DNA for the CDR3: TGTGCCAGCAGTCAATACCTGGAGGGGGGGGAGACCCAGTACTTC. Residues: CASSQYLEGGETQYF. The chain employs TRBV7-9 and TRBJ2-5; perhaps TRBD2 as D (7 bases). The germline gives CDR1 SEHNR, CDR2 FQNEAQ (reference sequence). The CDR3 consists of 15 residues. The V gene lost 6 bases and the J gene lost 5 bases, with 19 bases spanning the gap.